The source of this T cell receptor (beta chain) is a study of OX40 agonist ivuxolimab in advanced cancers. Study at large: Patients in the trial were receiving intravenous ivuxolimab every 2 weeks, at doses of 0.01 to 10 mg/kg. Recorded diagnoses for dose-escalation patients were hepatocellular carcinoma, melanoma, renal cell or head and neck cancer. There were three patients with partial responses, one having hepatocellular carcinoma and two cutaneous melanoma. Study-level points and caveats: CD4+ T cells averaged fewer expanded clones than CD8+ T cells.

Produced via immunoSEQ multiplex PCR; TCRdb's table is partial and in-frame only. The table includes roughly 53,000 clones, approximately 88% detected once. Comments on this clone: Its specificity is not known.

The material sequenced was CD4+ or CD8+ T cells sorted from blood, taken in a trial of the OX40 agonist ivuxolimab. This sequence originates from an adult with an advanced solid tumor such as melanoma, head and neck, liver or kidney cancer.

This CDR3 is CATLPDRNYGYTF. The CDR3 bases are TGTGCCACCTTACCCGACCGCAATTATGGCTACACCTTC. The chain couples TRBV6-1 to TRBJ1-2; D is unclear. Trimming cost V 10 bases and J 5 bases, with 17 bases left between them. CDR1 MNHNS and CDR2 SASEGT come from the germline V gene. CDR3 size: 13 residues.